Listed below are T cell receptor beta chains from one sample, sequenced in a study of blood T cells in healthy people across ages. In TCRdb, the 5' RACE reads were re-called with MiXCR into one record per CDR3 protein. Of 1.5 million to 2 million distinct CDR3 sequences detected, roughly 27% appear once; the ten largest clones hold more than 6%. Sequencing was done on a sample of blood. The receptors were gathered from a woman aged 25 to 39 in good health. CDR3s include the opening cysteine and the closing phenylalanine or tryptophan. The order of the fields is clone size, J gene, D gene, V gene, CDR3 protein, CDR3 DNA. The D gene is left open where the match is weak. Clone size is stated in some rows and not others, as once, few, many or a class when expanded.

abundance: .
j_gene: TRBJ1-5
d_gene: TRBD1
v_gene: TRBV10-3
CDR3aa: CAISNDRANEGQPQHF
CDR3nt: TGTGCCATCAGTAACGACAGGGCCAACGAAGGACAGCCCCAGCATTTT

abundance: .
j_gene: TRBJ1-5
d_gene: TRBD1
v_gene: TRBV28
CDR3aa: CASSLAGGKSQPQHF
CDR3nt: TGTGCCAGCAGTTTGGCAGGGGGCAAGAGTCAGCCCCAGCATTTT

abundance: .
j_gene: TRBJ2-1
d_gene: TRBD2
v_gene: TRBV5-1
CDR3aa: CASSPGTSGENEQFF
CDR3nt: TGCGCCAGCAGCCCCGGGACTAGCGGGGAGAATGAGCAGTTCTTC

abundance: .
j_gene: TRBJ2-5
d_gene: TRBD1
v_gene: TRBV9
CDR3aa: CASSVQGALGETQYF
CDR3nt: TGTGCCAGCAGCGTCCAGGGGGCGCTTGGAGAGACCCAGTACTTC

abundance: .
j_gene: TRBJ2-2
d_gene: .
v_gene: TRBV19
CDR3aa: CASSWRELFF
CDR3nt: TGTGCCAGTAGCTGGCGGGAGCTGTTTTTT

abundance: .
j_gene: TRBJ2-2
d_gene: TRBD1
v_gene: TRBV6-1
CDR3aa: CASRGQVVTGELFF
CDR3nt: TGTGCCAGCAGGGGACAGGTCGTCACCGGGGAGCTGTTTTTT

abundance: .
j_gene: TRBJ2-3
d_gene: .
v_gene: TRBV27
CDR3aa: CASVGLRTDTQYF
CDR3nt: TGTGCCAGCGTGGGACTCCGCACAGATACGCAGTATTTT

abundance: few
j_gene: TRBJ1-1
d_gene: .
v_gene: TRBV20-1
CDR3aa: CSADTPYTEAFF
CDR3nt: TGCAGTGCTGATACCCCGTACACTGAAGCTTTCTTT

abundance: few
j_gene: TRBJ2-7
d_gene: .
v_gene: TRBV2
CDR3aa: CASNADDYEQYF
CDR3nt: TGTGCCAGCAATGCGGACGACTACGAGCAGTACTTC

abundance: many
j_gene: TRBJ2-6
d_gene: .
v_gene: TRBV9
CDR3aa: CASSVQGGSGANVLTF
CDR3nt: TGTGCCAGCAGCGTCCAGGGAGGCTCTGGGGCCAACGTCCTGACTTTC

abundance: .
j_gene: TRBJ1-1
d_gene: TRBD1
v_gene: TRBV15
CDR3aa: CATGGVGTEAFF
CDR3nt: TGTGCTACAGGGGGAGTGGGCACTGAAGCTTTCTTT

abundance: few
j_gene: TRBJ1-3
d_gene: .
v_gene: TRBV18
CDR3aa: CASSPEVRPGNTIYF
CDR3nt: TGTGCCAGCTCACCCGAAGTTCGGCCTGGAAACACCATATATTTT

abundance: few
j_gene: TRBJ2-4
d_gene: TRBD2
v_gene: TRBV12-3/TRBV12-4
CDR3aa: CASSPGGTRRIDQYF
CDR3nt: TGTGCCAGCAGTCCGGGGGGGACTAGGAGGATCGATCAGTACTTC

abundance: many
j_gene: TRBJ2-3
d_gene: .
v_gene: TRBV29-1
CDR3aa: CSVVFAGARTDTQYF
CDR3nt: TGCAGCGTTGTCTTTGCCGGGGCCCGCACAGATACGCAGTATTTT

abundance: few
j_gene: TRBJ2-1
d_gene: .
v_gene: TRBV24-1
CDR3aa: CATTTPGAAYNEQFF
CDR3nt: TGTGCCACCACCACACCGGGGGCGGCCTACAATGAGCAGTTCTTC

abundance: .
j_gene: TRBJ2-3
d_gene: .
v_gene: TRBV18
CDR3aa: CASSPRTTSTDTQYF
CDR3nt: TGTGCCAGCTCACCAAGAACCACGAGCACAGATACGCAGTATTTT

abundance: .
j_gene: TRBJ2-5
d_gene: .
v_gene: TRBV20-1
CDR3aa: CSALGPPQETQYF
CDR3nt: TGCAGTGCCCTGGGACCGCCTCAAGAGACCCAGTACTTC

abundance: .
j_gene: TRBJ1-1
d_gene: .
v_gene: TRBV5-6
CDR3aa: CASSLVSGFKTEAFF
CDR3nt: TGTGCCAGCAGCTTGGTGTCAGGTTTTAAGACTGAAGCTTTCTTT

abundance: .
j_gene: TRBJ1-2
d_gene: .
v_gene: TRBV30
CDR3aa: CAWIPDRFYGYTF
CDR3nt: TGTGCCTGGATACCTGACAGATTCTATGGCTACACCTTC

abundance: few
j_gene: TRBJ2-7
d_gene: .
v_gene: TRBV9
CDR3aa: CASSPSGKPSSYEQYF
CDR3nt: TGTGCCAGCAGCCCATCTGGGAAACCTAGCTCCTACGAGCAGTACTTC

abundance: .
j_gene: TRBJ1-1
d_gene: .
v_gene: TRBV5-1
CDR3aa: CASSLSSLAEAFF
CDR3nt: TGCGCCAGCAGCTTGTCCAGCCTCGCTGAAGCTTTCTTT

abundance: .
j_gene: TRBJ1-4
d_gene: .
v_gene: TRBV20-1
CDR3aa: CSATGAEEKLFF
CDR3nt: TGCAGTGCTACAGGGGCGGAAGAAAAACTGTTTTTT

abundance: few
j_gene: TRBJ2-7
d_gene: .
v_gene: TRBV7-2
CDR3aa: CASSLDGTLDEQYF
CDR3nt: TGTGCCAGCAGCTTAGACGGGACACTCGACGAGCAGTACTTC

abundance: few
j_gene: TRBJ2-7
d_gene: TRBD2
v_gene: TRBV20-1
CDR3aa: CSAGSGSIGDEQYF
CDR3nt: TGCAGTGCTGGCAGCGGGAGCATCGGCGACGAGCAGTACTTC

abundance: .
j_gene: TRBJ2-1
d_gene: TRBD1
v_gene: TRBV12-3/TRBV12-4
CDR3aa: CASSWDRVKNEQFF
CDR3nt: TGTGCCAGCAGTTGGGACAGGGTCAAGAATGAGCAGTTCTTC

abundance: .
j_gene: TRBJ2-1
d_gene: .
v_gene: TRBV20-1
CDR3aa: CSASTGNMNEQFF
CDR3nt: TGCAGTGCTTCAACAGGGAACATGAATGAGCAGTTCTTC

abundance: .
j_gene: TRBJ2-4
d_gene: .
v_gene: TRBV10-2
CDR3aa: CASSEDTGRVRYIQYF
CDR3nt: TGCGCCAGCAGTGAGGACACCGGAAGGGTGAGGTACATTCAGTACTTC

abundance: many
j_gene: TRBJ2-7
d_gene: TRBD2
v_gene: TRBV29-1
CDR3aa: CSVGGALAGGLEQYF
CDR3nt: TGCAGCGTTGGGGGGGCCCTAGCGGGGGGGCTCGAGCAGTACTTC

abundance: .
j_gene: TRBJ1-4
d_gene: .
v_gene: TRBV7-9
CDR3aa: CASSATGGSEKLFF
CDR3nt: TGTGCCAGCAGCGCAACCGGCGGATCGGAAAAACTGTTTTTT

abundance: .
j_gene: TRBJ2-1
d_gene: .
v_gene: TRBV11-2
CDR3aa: CASSSSRGRLNEQFF
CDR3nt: TGTGCCAGCAGCTCGTCAAGGGGACGGCTCAATGAGCAGTTCTTC

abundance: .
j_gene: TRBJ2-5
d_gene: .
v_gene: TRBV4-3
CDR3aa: CASSEGRGAYETQYF
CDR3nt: TGCGCCAGCAGCGAAGGCAGGGGAGCGTACGAGACCCAGTACTTC

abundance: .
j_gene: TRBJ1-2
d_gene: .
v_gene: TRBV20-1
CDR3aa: CSAREQGLDGYTF
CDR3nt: TGCAGTGCTAGAGAGCAGGGATTAGATGGCTACACCTTC

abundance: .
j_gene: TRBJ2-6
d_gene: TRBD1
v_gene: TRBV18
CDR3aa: CASSPIRQGPSGANVLTF
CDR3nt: TGTGCCAGCTCACCGATACGACAGGGACCCTCTGGGGCCAACGTCCTGACTTTC

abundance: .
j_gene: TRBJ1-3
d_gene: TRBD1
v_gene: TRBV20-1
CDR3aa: CSAQGASGNTIYF
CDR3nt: TGCAGTGCCCAGGGGGCGTCCGGAAACACCATATATTTT

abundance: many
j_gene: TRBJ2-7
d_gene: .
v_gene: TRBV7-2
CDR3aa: CASSLDFDEQYF
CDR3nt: TGTGCCAGCAGCTTAGATTTCGACGAGCAGTACTTC

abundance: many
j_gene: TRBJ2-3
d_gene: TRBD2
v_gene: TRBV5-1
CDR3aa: CASSLVGLADIGADTQYF
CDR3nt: TGCGCCAGCAGCTTGGTGGGACTAGCGGACATAGGAGCAGATACGCAGTATTTT

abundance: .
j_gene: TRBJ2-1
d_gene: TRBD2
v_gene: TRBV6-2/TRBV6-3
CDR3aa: CASSPPPGLAGVFHNEQFF
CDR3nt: TGTGCCAGCAGTCCACCTCCGGGACTAGCGGGAGTCTTCCACAATGAGCAGTTCTTC

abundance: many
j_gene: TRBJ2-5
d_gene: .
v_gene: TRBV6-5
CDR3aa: CASSYGSGAETQYF
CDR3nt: TGTGCCAGCAGTTACGGGTCAGGCGCAGAGACCCAGTACTTC

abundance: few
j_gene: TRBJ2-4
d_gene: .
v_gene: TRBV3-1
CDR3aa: CASSPVVQGGGIQYF
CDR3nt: TGTGCCAGCAGCCCCGTGGTTCAGGGTGGCGGCATTCAGTACTTC

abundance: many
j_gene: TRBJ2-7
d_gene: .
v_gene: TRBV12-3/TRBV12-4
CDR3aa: CASSPRDVQYF
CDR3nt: TGTGCCAGCAGTCCCCGGGACGTGCAGTACTTC

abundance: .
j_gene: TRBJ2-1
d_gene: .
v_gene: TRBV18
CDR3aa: CASSPNGGVNEQFF
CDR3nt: TGTGCCAGCTCACCCAACGGGGGCGTGAATGAGCAGTTCTTC

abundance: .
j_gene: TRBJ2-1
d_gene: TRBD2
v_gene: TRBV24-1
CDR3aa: CATSDSSSGIRNEQFF
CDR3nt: TGTGCCACCAGTGATTCATCTAGCGGGATAAGAAATGAGCAGTTCTTC

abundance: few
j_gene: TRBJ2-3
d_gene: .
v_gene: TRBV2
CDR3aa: CANSAWTVSTDTQYF
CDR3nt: TGTGCCAACAGCGCCTGGACAGTTAGCACAGATACGCAGTATTTT

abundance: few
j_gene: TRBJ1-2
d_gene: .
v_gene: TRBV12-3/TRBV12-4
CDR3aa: CASLGTTNYGYTF
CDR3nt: TGTGCCAGTCTCGGGACAACTAACTATGGCTACACCTTC

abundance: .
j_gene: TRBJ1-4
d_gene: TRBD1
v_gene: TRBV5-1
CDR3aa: CASSLTGGAGNEKLFF
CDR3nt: TGCGCCAGCTCGCTGACAGGGGGCGCCGGTAATGAAAAACTGTTTTTT

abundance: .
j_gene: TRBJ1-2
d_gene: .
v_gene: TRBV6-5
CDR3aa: CASSYQGPGRDGYTF
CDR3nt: TGTGCCAGCAGTTATCAGGGGCCAGGGAGAGATGGCTACACCTTC

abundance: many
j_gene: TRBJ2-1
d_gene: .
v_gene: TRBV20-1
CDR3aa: CSAKASLREQFF
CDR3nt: TGCAGTGCTAAGGCCTCGTTGAGGGAGCAGTTCTTC

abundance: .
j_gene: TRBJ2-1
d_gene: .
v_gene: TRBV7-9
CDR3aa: CASGVAINEQFF
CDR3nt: TGTGCCAGCGGCGTAGCGATCAATGAGCAGTTCTTC

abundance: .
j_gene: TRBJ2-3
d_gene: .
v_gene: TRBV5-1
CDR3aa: CASAVGPESTDTQYF
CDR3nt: TGCGCCAGCGCAGTGGGGCCGGAAAGCACAGATACGCAGTATTTT

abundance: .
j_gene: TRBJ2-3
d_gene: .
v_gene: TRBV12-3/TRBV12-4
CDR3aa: CATQGEDTDTQYF
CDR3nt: TGTGCCACCCAGGGGGAGGACACAGATACGCAGTATTTT

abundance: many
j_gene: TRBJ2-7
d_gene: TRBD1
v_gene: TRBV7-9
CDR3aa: CASTSTGGTNREQYF
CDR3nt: TGTGCCAGCACCTCCACAGGGGGCACCAATAGAGAGCAGTACTTC

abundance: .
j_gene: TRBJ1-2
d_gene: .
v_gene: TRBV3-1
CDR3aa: CASSQQQNYGYTF
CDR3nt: TGTGCCAGCAGCCAACAACAGAACTATGGCTACACCTTC

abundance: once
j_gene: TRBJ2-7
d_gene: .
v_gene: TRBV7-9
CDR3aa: CASSSPDGYEQYF
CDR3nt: TGTGCCAGCAGCTCCCCTGACGGCTACGAGCAGTACTTC

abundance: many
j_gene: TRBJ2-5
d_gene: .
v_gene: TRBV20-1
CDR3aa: CSASPTGEETQYF
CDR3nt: TGCAGTGCTAGCCCGACAGGAGAAGAGACCCAGTACTTC

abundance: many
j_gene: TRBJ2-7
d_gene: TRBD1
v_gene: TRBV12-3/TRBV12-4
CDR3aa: CASANSGGLSYEQYF
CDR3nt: TGTGCCAGCGCCAACTCAGGGGGCCTTAGCTACGAGCAGTACTTC

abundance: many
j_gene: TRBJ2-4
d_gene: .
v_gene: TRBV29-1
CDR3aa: CSVRGEAKNIQYF
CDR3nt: TGCAGCGTTAGGGGGGAGGCCAAAAACATTCAGTACTTC

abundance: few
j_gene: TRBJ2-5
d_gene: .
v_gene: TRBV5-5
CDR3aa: CASSLALGAQQYF
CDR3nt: TGTGCCAGCAGCTTGGCCTTGGGGGCACAGCAGTACTTC

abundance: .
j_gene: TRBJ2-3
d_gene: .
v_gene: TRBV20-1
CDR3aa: CSASDPFNTDTQYF
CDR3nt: TGCAGTGCTAGTGATCCCTTCAACACAGATACGCAGTATTTT